This entry features one TCR beta chain sequence. TCRdb's copy holds only in-frame clones and misses some; the assay was immunoSEQ multiplex PCR. Here the sample spans approximately 220,000 clones, 93% being singletons. The data are from a study of T cell responses to AZD1222 COVID-19 vaccine. Germline loops: CDR1 PRHDT, CDR2 FYEKMQ (reference sequence). The germline V and J ends were trimmed by 5 bases and 5 bases, with 15 bases remaining between them. This CDR3 comprises 14 residues. The material sequenced was peripheral blood, taken on day 0 of MenACWY control vaccination. The chain couples TRBV13 to TRBJ1-1; no firm D call. This clonotype was obtained from an adult in good health. The CDR3 region has the DNA TGTGCCAGCAGCCTAACAGTGTTTCGAACTGAAGCTTTCTTT. It encodes CASSLTVFRTEAFF. The full variable domain, in which reference TRBV13 and TRBJ1-1 provide the parts outside the CDR3, is AAGVIQSPRHLIKEKRETATLKCYPIPRHDTVYWYQQGPGQDPQFLISFYEKMQSDKGSIPDRFSAQQFSDYHSELNMSSLELGDSALYFCASSLTVFRTEAFFGQGTRLTVV.